These 3 T cell receptor beta chains came from one sample sequenced in a study of identical twins. MiXCR was run by TCRdb on the 5' RACE reads, yielding one entry per CDR3 protein. Found here are 540,000 or so distinct CDR3 sequences, under 25% of them singletons; the top ten hold 0.4% to 0.6%. This sample was also put to use in a study of yellow fever vaccine responses in identical twins.

Sequenced: CD4+ T cells sorted from blood. These TCRs come from a woman between 18 and 29 years old in good health.

The V gene is TRBV24-1, the J gene TRBJ2-1; TRBD2 agrees at 10 bases. V shed 4 bases and J 6 bases; nucleotides not matched to a gene: 20. CDR1 and CDR2 from the germline V gene are KGHDR and SFDVKD. The CDR3 has 20 amino acids. The CDR3 DNA follows: TGTGCCACCAGTGAACAGGGGCCAAGGTCTTGGACTAGCGGCTTCAATGAGCAGTTCTTC. Translated, it gives CATSEQGPRSWTSGFNEQFF.

The chain carries TRBV12-3 or TRBV12-4 and TRBJ2-1; 13 bases align to TRBD2. Germline trimming cut 6 bases from V and 9 bases from J; bases unmatched to any gene: 8. The CDR3 totals 15 residues. CDR3 sequence (DNA): TGTGCCAGCAGCAGACTAGCGGGAGGCTTTGGTGAGCAGTTCTTC. Protein sequence: CASSRLAGGFGEQFF.

The chain carries TRBV28 and TRBJ2-2; 10 bases agree with TRBD2. V was pared by 5 bases and J by 1 base, with 4 bases of the junction left unmatched. CDR3 length: 16 residues. Germline V gene data show CDR1 as MDHEN and CDR2 as SYDVKM. CDR3 bases: TGTGCCAGCAGTCCCGGACTAGCGGAGAACACCGGGGAGCTGTTTTTT. This codes for CASSPGLAENTGELFF.